These T cell receptor beta chains were read from a single sample in a study of blood T cells in healthy people across ages. TCRdb re-analysed the 5' RACE reads in MiXCR, keeping a single row per CDR3 protein. This table has about 640,000 distinct CDR3 sequences, around 31% appearing once. The specimen sequenced was blood. These TCRs come from an elderly woman in good health. CDR3s include the opening cysteine and the closing phenylalanine or tryptophan. The D gene is left open where the match is weak. Clone size is not always given. Where it is, it says once, few, many or a class for expanded clones.

D gene	V gene	clone size	J gene	CDR3 DNA	CDR3 protein
.	TRBV7-9	.	TRBJ2-5	TGTGCCAGCAGCCAACTCCGGGACGGCAAATTCCAAGAGACCCAGTACTTC	CASSQLRDGKFQETQYF
.	TRBV2	.	TRBJ2-5	TGTGCCAGCAGTGGGCAAATTTTAGAGACCCAGTACTTC	CASSGQILETQYF
.	TRBV20-1	.	TRBJ2-7	TGTAGTGCGAGGGGAGGGGGGGGCTCCTACAATGAGCAGTACTTC	CSARGGGGSYNEQYF
.	TRBV4-2	.	TRBJ1-4	TGTGCCAGCAACCCAGGTGGGGGACCCAATGAAAAACTGTTTTTT	CASNPGGGPNEKLFF
.	TRBV30	.	TRBJ1-2	TGTGCCTGGAGTCCAGTTAACTATGGCTACACCTTC	CAWSPVNYGYTF
.	TRBV29-1	many	TRBJ2-7	TGCAGCGTTGAGTATATGGGGGAGCAGTACTTC	CSVEYMGEQYF
.	TRBV2	many	TRBJ2-1	TGTGCCAGCAGTGGCATTGGGACCGTATCTTTAGGGAATGAGCAGTTCTTC	CASSGIGTVSLGNEQFF
.	TRBV5-1	many	TRBJ2-2	TGCGCCAGCTCATCCGTAGGGCGCACCGGGGAGCTGTTTTTT	CASSSVGRTGELFF
.	TRBV6-2/TRBV6-3	many	TRBJ2-4	TGTGCCAGCAGTTTCATGGGCCCAGCCAAAAACATTCAGTACTTC	CASSFMGPAKNIQYF
.	TRBV14	few	TRBJ1-1	TGTGCCAGCAGCCTAAGAGCAGGGATGAACACTGAAGCTTTCTTT	CASSLRAGMNTEAFF
TRBD2	TRBV4-3	once	TRBJ2-3	TGCGCCAGCAGCCAAGGGACTAGCGGGGCAGATACGCAGTATTTT	CASSQGTSGADTQYF
.	TRBV9	many	TRBJ2-7	TGTGCCAGCAGCGCGGGTTTGCACGAGCAGTACTTC	CASSAGLHEQYF
TRBD2	TRBV6-6	.	TRBJ2-2	TGTGCCAGCAGTTATGAGCGGGGGGGACCCGGGGAGCTGTTTTTT	CASSYERGGPGELFF
.	TRBV2	.	TRBJ2-3	TGTGCCAGCAGGAGGACTAGCACAGATACGCAGTATTTT	CASRRTSTDTQYF
TRBD2	TRBV29-1	.	TRBJ2-7	TGCAGCGCCCAGCGGGGGAGTGTATCCGAGCAGTACTTC	CSAQRGSVSEQYF
.	TRBV11-2	few	TRBJ1-1	TGTGCCAGCAGCTTAGATCAGGTCAGGTCCGCAAAGAACACTGAAGCTTTCTTT	CASSLDQVRSAKNTEAFF
.	TRBV4-1	many	TRBJ2-4	TGCGCCAGCAGCCAAGAAGGAAGATTCGAAAACATTCAGTACTTC	CASSQEGRFENIQYF
.	TRBV7-8	few	TRBJ1-4	TGTGCCAGCAGCTTAAGGCTCAGGGCTGAGGAAAAACTGTTTTTT	CASSLRLRAEEKLFF
.	TRBV3-1	many	TRBJ2-7	TGTGCCAGCAGCCAAGGGGTAAGCGGCGGGTTCGAGCAGTACTTC	CASSQGVSGGFEQYF
TRBD1	TRBV9	once	TRBJ1-1	TGTGCCAGCAGCGGGGGACAGTCTGAAGCTTTCTTT	CASSGGQSEAFF
.	TRBV6-2/TRBV6-3	.	TRBJ2-3	TGTGCCAGCAGTTACACCCAGGGAGGAACAGATACGCAGTATTTT	CASSYTQGGTDTQYF
.	TRBV4-1	many	TRBJ1-1	TGCGCCAGCAGCCAAGATCTAAGTAGGAACACTGAAGCTTTCTTT	CASSQDLSRNTEAFF
.	TRBV4-2	.	TRBJ2-2	TGTGCCACCACAACAAGCAGGGACACCGGGGAGCTGTTTTTT	CATTTSRDTGELFF
TRBD2	TRBV20-1	many	TRBJ2-1	TGCAGTGCAAACGAGCGGGGGGATGAGCAGTTCTTC	CSANERGDEQFF
.	TRBV9	.	TRBJ2-4	TGTGCCAGCAGCTCCCAAGGAGGAGAGGCCAAAAACATTCAGTACTTC	CASSSQGGEAKNIQYF
TRBD1	TRBV5-1	.	TRBJ2-7	TGCGCCTGCAGCTTGAGACAGGGGGCCTACGAGCAGTACTTC	CACSLRQGAYEQYF
.	TRBV6-5	.	TRBJ1-1	TGTGCCAGCAGTTACGTTTCCTGGGGAGGCGACACTGAAGCTTTCTTT	CASSYVSWGGDTEAFF
.	TRBV6-5	many	TRBJ2-5	TGTGCCAGCAGTCCAGCCCAAGAGACCCAGTACTTC	CASSPAQETQYF
.	TRBV2	.	TRBJ2-4	TGTGCCAGCAGCCACAGGGTCCTAGCCAAAAACATTCAGTACTTC	CASSHRVLAKNIQYF
.	TRBV4-2	many	TRBJ1-1	TGTGCCAGCAGCCCGCGCTGGAACACTGAAGCTTTCTTT	CASSPRWNTEAFF
.	TRBV6-5	few	TRBJ1-5	TGTGCCAGCAGTAGGGGCCGGGATACGAGCAATCAGCCCCAGCATTTT	CASSRGRDTSNQPQHF
.	TRBV13	.	TRBJ2-1	TGTGCCAGCAGCTTAGGGGCGGGGGCAGGGAATGAGCAGTTCTTC	CASSLGAGAGNEQFF
.	TRBV4-2	.	TRBJ2-3	TGTGCCTGGAACGTGGGACTTCACACAGATACGCAGTATTTT	CAWNVGLHTDTQYF